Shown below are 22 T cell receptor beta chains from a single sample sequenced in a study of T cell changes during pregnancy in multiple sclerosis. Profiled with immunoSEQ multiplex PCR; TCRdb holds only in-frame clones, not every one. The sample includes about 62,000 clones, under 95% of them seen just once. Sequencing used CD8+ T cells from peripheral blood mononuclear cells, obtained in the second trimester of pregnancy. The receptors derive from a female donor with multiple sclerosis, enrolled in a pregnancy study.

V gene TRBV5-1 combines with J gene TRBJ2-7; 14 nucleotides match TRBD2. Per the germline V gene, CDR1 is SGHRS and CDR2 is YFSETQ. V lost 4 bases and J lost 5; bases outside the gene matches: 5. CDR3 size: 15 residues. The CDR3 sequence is CASSVPGLAGDEQYF. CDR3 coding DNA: TGCGCCAGCAGCGTCCCGGGACTAGCGGGAGACGAGCAGTACTTC.

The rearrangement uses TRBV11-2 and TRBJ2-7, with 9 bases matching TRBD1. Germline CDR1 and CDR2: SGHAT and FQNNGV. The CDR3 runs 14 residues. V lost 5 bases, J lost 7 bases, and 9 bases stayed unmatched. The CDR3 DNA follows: TGTGCCAGCAGCCTCTACGGGACAGGGTATGAGCAGTACTTC. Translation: CASSLYGTGYEQYF. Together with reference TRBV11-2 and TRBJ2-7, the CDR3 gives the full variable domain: EAGVAQSPRYKIIEKRQSVAFWCNPISGHATLYWYQQILGQGPKLLIQFQNNGVVDDSQLPKDRFSAERLKGVDSTLKIQPAKLEDSAVYLCASSLYGTGYEQYFGPGTRLTVT.

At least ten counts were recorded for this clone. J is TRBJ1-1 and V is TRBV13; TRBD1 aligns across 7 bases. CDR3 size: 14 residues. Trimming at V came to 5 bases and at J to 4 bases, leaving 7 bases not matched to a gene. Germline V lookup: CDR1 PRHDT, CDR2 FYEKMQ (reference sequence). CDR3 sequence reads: CASSGDSEGTEAFF. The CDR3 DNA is TGTGCCAGCAGCGGGGACAGCGAGGGCACTGAAGCTTTCTTT.

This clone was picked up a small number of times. The CDR3 loop reads CASPTNDSPYEQYF. The DNA of the CDR3 is TGTGCCAGCCCCACCAACGACAGCCCCTACGAGCAGTACTTC. The V and J genes are TRBV21-1 and TRBJ2-7; TRBD1 is the table's D call, not checked against the DNA. TRBV21-1 is a pseudogene. The CDR3 covers 14 residues.

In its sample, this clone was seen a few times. The CDR3 DNA reads TGTGCCAGCAGCGCACAGGGGATCTCCTACGAGCAGTACTTC. Protein product: CASSAQGISYEQYF. The rearrangement links TRBV6-5 to TRBJ2-7; 7 positions agree with TRBD1. Per germline, CDR1 MNHEY and CDR2 SVGAGI. Trimming at V came to 6 bases and at J to 0 bases, leaving 5 bases not matched to a gene. The CDR3 runs 14 residues.

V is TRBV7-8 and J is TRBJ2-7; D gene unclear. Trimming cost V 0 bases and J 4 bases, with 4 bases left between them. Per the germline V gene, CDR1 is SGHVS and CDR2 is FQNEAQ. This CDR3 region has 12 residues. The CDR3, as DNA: TGTGCCAGCAGCTTAGCCAAATACGAGCAGTACTTC. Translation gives CASSLAKYEQYF.

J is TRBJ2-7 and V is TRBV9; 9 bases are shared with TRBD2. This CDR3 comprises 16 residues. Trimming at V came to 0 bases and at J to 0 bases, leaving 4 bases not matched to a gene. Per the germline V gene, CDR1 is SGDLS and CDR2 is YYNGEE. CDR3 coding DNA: TGTGCCAGCAGCGTAGGACTAGCGGAAAACTCCTACGAGCAGTACTTC. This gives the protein CASSVGLAENSYEQYF.

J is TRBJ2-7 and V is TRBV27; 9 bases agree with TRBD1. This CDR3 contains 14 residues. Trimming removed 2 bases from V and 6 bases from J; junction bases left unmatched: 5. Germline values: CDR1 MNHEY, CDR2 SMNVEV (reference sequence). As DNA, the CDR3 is TGTGCCAGCAGTTTAGCACAGGGGGCTCCCGAGCAGTACTTC. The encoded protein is CASSLAQGAPEQYF.

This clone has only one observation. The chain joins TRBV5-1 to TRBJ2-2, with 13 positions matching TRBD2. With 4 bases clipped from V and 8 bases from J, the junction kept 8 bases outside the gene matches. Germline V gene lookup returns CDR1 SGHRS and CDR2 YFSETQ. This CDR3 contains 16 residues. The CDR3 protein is CASSLRLAGGSGELFF. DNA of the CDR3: TGCGCCAGCAGCCTTAGACTAGCGGGAGGTTCGGGGGAGCTGTTTTTT.

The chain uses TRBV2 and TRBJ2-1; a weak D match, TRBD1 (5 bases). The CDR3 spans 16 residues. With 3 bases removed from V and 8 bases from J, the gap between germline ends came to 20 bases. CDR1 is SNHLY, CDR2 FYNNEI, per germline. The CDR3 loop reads CASSDPFVQVPDEQFF. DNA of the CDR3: TGTGCCAGCAGTGATCCCTTTGTACAGGTCCCCGATGAGCAGTTCTTC.

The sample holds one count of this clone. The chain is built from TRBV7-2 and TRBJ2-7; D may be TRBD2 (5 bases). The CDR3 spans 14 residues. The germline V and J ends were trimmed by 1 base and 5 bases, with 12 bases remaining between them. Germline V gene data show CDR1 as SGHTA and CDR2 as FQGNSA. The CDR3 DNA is TGTGCCAGCAGCTTAGAGAGGGTAGCCGACGAGCAGTACTTC. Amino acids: CASSLERVADEQYF.

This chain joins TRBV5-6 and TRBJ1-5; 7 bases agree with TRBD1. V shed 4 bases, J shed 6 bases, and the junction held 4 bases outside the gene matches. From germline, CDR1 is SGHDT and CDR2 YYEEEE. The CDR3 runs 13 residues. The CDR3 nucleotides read TGTGCCAGCAGCCGCGGGACAGCTCAGCCCCAGCATTTT. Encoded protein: CASSRGTAQPQHF.

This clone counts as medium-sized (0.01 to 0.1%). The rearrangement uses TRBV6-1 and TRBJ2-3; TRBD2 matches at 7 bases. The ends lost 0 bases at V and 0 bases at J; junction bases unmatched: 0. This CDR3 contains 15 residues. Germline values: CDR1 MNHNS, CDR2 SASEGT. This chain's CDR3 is CASSEASGSTDTQYF. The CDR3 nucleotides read TGTGCCAGCAGTGAAGCTAGCGGGAGCACAGATACGCAGTATTTT.

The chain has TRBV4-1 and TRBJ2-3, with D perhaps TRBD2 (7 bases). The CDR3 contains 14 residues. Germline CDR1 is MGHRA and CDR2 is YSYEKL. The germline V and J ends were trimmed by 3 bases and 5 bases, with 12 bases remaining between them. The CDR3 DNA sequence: TGCGCCAGCAGCCAGGGGGGGCAACTAGATACGCAGTATTTT. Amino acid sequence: CASSQGGQLDTQYF.

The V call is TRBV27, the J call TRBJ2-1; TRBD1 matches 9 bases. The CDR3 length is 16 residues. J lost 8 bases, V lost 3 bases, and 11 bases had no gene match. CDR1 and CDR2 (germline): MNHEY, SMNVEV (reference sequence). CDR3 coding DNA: TGTGCCAGCAGTTTGTTGCCGGGACAGGGTCAGGATGAGCAGTTCTTC. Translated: CASSLLPGQGQDEQFF.

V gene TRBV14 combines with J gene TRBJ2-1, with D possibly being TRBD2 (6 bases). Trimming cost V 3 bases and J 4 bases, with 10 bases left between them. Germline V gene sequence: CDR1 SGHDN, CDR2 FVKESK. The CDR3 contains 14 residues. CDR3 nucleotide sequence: TGTGCCAGCAGCCACCCGACTAGTTACAATGAGCAGTTCTTC. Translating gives CASSHPTSYNEQFF.

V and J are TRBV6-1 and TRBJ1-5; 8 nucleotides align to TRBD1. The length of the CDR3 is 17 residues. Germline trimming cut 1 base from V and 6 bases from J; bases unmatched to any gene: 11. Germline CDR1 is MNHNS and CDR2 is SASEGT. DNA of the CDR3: TGTGCCAGCAGTGAAGATAGGAGGACAGGGATGGTTCAGCCCCAGCATTTT. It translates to CASSEDRRTGMVQPQHF.

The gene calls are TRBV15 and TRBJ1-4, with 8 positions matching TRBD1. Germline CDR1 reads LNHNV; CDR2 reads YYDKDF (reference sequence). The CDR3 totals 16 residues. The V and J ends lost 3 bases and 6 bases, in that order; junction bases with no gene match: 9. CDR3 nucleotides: TGTGCCACCAGCAGTGGGGTCGACAGGGGCGATGAAAAACTGTTTTTT. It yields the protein CATSSGVDRGDEKLFF.

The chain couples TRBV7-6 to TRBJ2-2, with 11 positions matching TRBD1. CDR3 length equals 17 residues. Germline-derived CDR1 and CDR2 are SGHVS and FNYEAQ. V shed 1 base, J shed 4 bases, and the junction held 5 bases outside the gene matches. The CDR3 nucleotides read TGTGCCAGCAGCTTAGGTTCCGGGACAGGGGGCACCGGGGAGCTGTTTTTT. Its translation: CASSLGSGTGGTGELFF.

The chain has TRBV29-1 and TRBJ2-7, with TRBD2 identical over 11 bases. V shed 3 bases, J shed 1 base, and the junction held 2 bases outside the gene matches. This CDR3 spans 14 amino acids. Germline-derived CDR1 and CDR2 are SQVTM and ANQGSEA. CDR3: CSVESSGRSYEQYF. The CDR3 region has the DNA TGCAGCGTTGAGTCTAGCGGGAGGTCCTACGAGCAGTACTTC.

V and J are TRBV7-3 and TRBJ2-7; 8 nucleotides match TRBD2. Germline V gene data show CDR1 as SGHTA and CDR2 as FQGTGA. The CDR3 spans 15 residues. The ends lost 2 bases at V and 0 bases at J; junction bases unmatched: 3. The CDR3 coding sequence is TGTGCCAGCAGCTTAGGGCTAGCGGGCTCCTACGAGCAGTACTTC. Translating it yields CASSLGLAGSYEQYF.

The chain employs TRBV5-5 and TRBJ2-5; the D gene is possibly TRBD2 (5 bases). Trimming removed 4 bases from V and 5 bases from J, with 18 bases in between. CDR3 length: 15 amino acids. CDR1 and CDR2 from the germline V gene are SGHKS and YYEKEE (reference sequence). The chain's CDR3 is CASSRLLSGMETQYF. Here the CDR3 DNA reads TGTGCCAGCAGCCGACTACTGAGTGGGATGGAGACCCAGTACTTC. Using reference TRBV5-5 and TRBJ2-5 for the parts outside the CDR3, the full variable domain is DAGVTQSPTHLIKTRGQQVTLRCSPISGHKSVSWYQQVLGQGPQFIFQYYEKEERGRGNFPDRFSARQFPNYSSELNVNALLLGDSALYLCASSRLLSGMETQYFGPGTRLLVL.